This TCR beta chain derives from a study of CD8+ T cells in alopecia areata. About the study: Among treated patients, oral tofacitinib was administered at 5 to 10 mg twice daily. A 6-month period off drug followed tofacitinib, which lasted 6 to 18 months. Notes on the study in general: More clonal than normal scalp was lesional scalp, particularly alopecia totalis/universalis.

This clone has a single count. The antigen is unknown. The CDR3 is 12 residues long. Germline-derived CDR1 and CDR2 are MNHNY and SVGAGI (reference sequence). The ends were cut back, 5 bases at V and 2 bases at J, with 7 bases in the middle. Following extraction, RNA underwent reverse transcription to cDNA, which served as the sequencing template. Some clones are missing from TCRdb's copy, which holds only in-frame ones; the method was immunoSEQ multiplex PCR. Of 150,000 or so clones in the sample, approximately 70% are singletons; the top ten hold 11%. The receptor comes from a human donor with alopecia areata. V and J are TRBV6-6 and TRBJ2-7; D possibly corresponds to TRBD1 (5 bases). The source material was CD8+ T cells sorted from blood, sampled at week 0. This CDR3 reads CASSIRAYEQYF. The CDR3 nucleotides read TGTGCCAGCAGTATCAGGGCCTACGAGCAGTACTTC.